The following is a TCR beta chain sequence with its context. Its matching antigen is unknown. This entry belongs to a study of cytomegalovirus exposure and HLA in healthy donors. Background on the study: Among the roughly 380 donors who were genotyped, roughly 85% fell in the genetic ancestry cluster that is associated with self-reported Caucasian donors.

General study findings and limits: A later analysis found TCR association rates differed by HLA locus, highest for DRB1 and lowest for HLA-C. Later on, an analysis tied over 15,000 TCR beta sequences to HLA alleles at 0.05 false discovery rate.

The PCR made use of 60 Vbeta and 13 Jbeta primers. Profiled with immunoSEQ multiplex PCR; TCRdb holds only in-frame clones, not every one. The table includes some 77,000 clones, 80% detected once. What was sequenced was PBMCs. This sequence was found in a man aged 45 to 65 in good health and CMV-seropositive.

The CDR3 sequence: CASSLLAGGGQPQHF. The CDR3 region has the DNA TGTGCCAGCAGCTTACTTGCAGGGGGCGGTCAGCCCCAGCATTTT. The chain is built from TRBV5-5 and TRBJ1-5; 8 positions match TRBD1. Losses at the gene ends were 2 bases for V and 6 bases for J; bases not matched to a gene: 7. CDR3 length: 15 amino acids. In germline, CDR1 is SGHKS, CDR2 YYEKEE (reference sequence).